This T cell receptor beta chain is from a study of radiotherapy plus CTLA-4 blockade in lung cancer. About the research overall: Patients showed objective responses in 18% of cases, and disease control was achieved by about 30%.

General study points: Clones of tumor-derived TCRs expanded in blood after radiotherapy plus ipilimumab. Reportedly, early blood T cell clone dynamics best predicted response, with interferon-beta.

In the case of this clone: Its specificity is not known.

Data came from immunoSEQ multiplex PCR; TCRdb stores just in-frame clones and leaves some out. The data show under 95,000 clones, roughly 79% seen once. CDR1 is MNHEY, CDR2 SVGAGI, per germline. V was clipped by 6 bases and J by 3 bases; unmatched bases: 10. The CDR3 runs to 15 residues. Participants had chemo-refractory metastatic non-small-cell lung cancer and were treated with focal radiation plus ipilimumab CTLA-4 blockade. The material was peripheral blood, obtained from a patient treated with radiotherapy plus ipilimumab. The TCR sequence derives from a human donor with non-small cell lung cancer whose response to radiotherapy plus ipilimumab could not be evaluated. Some clones in this sample may be carry-over from other donors' samples. J is TRBJ1-2 and V is TRBV6-5; the match to TRBD1 covers 7 bases. DNA for the CDR3: TGTGCCAGCAGGACCTACAGGGGAGGAGACTATGGCTACACCTTC. This gives the protein CASRTYRGGDYGYTF.